This TCR beta chain was sequenced for a study of patients and donors after allogeneic stem cell transplantation. This clonotype was detected a few times. TCRdb passed the RT-PCR reads through MiXCR, listing each CDR3 protein once. The sample yields 920,000 or so distinct CDR3 sequences, roughly 18% seen once. This CDR3 has 18 residues. The ends lost 3 bases at V and 5 bases at J; junction bases unmatched: 11. The germline gives CDR1 SGHRS, CDR2 YFSETQ. Sequencing was done on a sample of blood, either unsorted or a sorted T cell fraction (not recorded which). The receptor was isolated from a human donor who was either an allogeneic HSCT recipient or a stem cell or donor lymphocyte infusion donor (not recorded which). It is not recorded whose cells these are; they may come from a transplant donor. V and J are TRBV5-1 and TRBJ2-1, with 13 bases that match TRBD2. CDR3 loop: CASSSLLPLAGGDNEQFF. CDR3 nucleotide sequence: TGCGCCAGCAGCTCCCTACTACCACTAGCGGGAGGGGACAATGAGCAGTTCTTC.